This TCR beta chain is from a study of blood T cells in healthy people across ages. Study-level information: Per two T cells, template switching captured roughly one barcoded beta molecule.

This CDR3 has 16 amino acids. In germline, CDR1 is LNHDA, CDR2 SQIVND (reference sequence). The use of a sample-barcoded 5' primer and a J-beta primer mix characterized a second PCR of about 7 to 12 cycles. TCRdb independently ran MiXCR on the 5' RACE reads; one entry per CDR3 protein. The sample lists about 1.5 million distinct CDR3 sequences; approximately 42% were seen once. As regards this clonotype: At one of its ends the junction is not consistent with the germline gene, which may arise from a read error.

The chain uses TRBV19 and TRBJ1-5, with TRBD1 identical over 8 bases. The source material was blood. The TCR sequence derives from a woman aged 18-35 years in good health. Written as DNA, the CDR3 is TGTGCCAGTAGTGCATCTTGGACAGGGAAAGATCAGCCCCGGCATTTT. Its protein is CASSASWTGKDQPRHF.